These T cell receptor beta chains were read from a single sample in a study of blood T cells in healthy people across ages. MiXCR, run by TCRdb on the 5' RACE reads, gives a single entry per CDR3 protein. The sample lists some 1,000,000 distinct CDR3 sequences, roughly 24% occurring once. This same sample was also taken into another study, of T cells of mothers and their children.

The sample was blood. The receptor source for this set is a girl aged 2 to 10 in good health. CDR3s include the opening cysteine and the closing phenylalanine or tryptophan. The order of the fields is D gene, V gene, clone size, J gene, CDR3 protein, CDR3 DNA. D genes are given only for firm matches. Size is stated for part of the rows, as once, few or many counts, or as a class when the clone is expanded.

TRBD1	TRBV20-1	-	TRBJ2-7	CSARTGGLGDEQYF	TGCAGTGCTCGGACAGGGGGTCTGGGCGACGAGCAGTACTTC
TRBD2	TRBV29-1	-	TRBJ2-4	CSVEDRWAGGPNIQYF	TGCAGCGTTGAAGATCGGTGGGCGGGAGGGCCCAACATTCAGTACTTC
TRBD2	TRBV20-1	few	TRBJ2-4	CSARDPASGVQYF	TGCAGTGCTAGAGACCCCGCTAGCGGGGTGCAGTACTTC
-	TRBV7-9	once	TRBJ1-1	CASSPPSVGAFF	TGTGCCAGCAGCCCTCCTTCGGTCGGAGCTTTCTTT
-	TRBV5-1	-	TRBJ2-5	CASGPKQGGKETQYF	TGCGCCAGCGGACCAAAACAGGGAGGGAAAGAGACCCAGTACTTC
-	TRBV11-2	-	TRBJ2-5	CASSMEGVPKYGETQYF	TGTGCCAGCAGCATGGAAGGTGTGCCAAAATACGGGGAGACCCAGTACTTC
-	TRBV7-9	few	TRBJ1-2	CASSQGLNYGYTF	TGTGCCAGCAGCCAGGGACTGAACTATGGCTACACCTTC
-	TRBV29-1	few	TRBJ2-5	CSVPGVAGAQYF	TGCAGCGTTCCAGGGGTCGCCGGGGCCCAGTACTTC
-	TRBV3-1	-	TRBJ2-7	CASSQMSTHEQYF	TGTGCCAGCAGCCAAATGAGCACCCACGAGCAGTACTTC
-	TRBV9	-	TRBJ2-5	CASSVEIRGTQYF	TGTGCCAGCAGCGTAGAAATAAGAGGGACCCAGTACTTC
TRBD1	TRBV7-6	few	TRBJ2-3	CASSRDRVDTQYF	TGTGCCAGCAGCCGGGACAGGGTCGATACGCAGTATTTT
TRBD1	TRBV15	-	TRBJ2-7	CATSRGTGAHEQYF	TGTGCCACCAGCAGAGGAACAGGGGCCCACGAGCAGTACTTC
TRBD2	TRBV5-5	few	TRBJ2-6	CASSFHARTSGRTGANVLTF	TGTGCCAGCAGCTTCCACGCCAGGACTAGCGGGAGGACTGGGGCCAACGTCCTGACTTTC
TRBD1	TRBV7-3	few	TRBJ1-2	CASSFRDREGYTF	TGTGCCAGCAGCTTCCGGGACAGGGAGGGCTACACCTTC
-	TRBV29-1	-	TRBJ2-3	CSVLTGSTDTQYF	TGCAGCGTTCTCACCGGTAGCACAGATACGCAGTATTTT
-	TRBV9	-	TRBJ2-1	CASSPHNDGSYNEQFF	TGTGCCAGCAGCCCCCACAACGACGGATCCTACAATGAGCAGTTCTTC
TRBD2	TRBV25-1	few	TRBJ2-1	CASSDHSGGPYNEQFF	TGTGCCAGCAGTGACCATAGCGGGGGTCCCTACAATGAGCAGTTCTTC
-	TRBV11-2	-	TRBJ1-1	CASSGRRTGRETEAFF	TGTGCCAGCAGCGGACGCAGGACGGGAAGGGAGACTGAAGCTTTCTTT
TRBD2	TRBV7-2	-	TRBJ2-1	CASNQAGREGPDEQFF	TGCGCCAGCAACCAGGCGGGGCGGGAGGGCCCTGATGAGCAGTTCTTC
TRBD2	TRBV7-3	-	TRBJ2-1	CASSFSGEGNEQFF	TGTGCCAGCAGCTTTAGCGGGGAGGGCAATGAGCAGTTCTTC
-	TRBV24-1	-	TRBJ2-5	CATSDWTRQLQETQYF	TGTGCCACCAGTGATTGGACTCGACAGCTCCAAGAGACCCAGTACTTC
-	TRBV5-5	few	TRBJ2-2	CASSSPGVPNTGELFF	TGTGCCAGCAGCTCTCCGGGGGTCCCCAACACCGGGGAGCTGTTTTTT
-	TRBV27	-	TRBJ2-1	CASALFVHNEQFF	TGTGCCAGCGCCCTTTTCGTACACAATGAGCAGTTCTTC
-	TRBV27	few	TRBJ2-6	CASSLLLPGAGANVLTF	TGTGCCAGCAGTTTACTATTGCCAGGGGCTGGGGCCAACGTCCTGACTTTC
TRBD1	TRBV20-1	few	TRBJ1-3	CSASDRAKNTIYF	TGCAGTGCCAGCGACAGGGCGAAAAACACCATATATTTT
-	TRBV4-3	-	TRBJ2-7	CASSQEVHGQVVHEQYF	TGCGCCAGCAGCCAAGAGGTCCACGGGCAGGTCGTTCACGAGCAGTACTTC